This record looks at one TCR beta chain sequence and its context. The data stem from a study of blood T cell repertoires in COVID-19. Study-level information: There were acute and convalescent COVID-19 samples, and they came from the United States, Italy and Spain. T cells, B-cell-depleted T cells, or PBMCs supplied cDNA or gDNA.

V lost 3 bases and J lost 4, with 15 bases in between. The CDR3 covers 15 residues. Germline CDR1 and CDR2: MNHEY and SVGAGI. Profiling relied on immunoSEQ multiplex PCR, and the TCRdb table lists in-frame clones only, not all of them. In the table there are under 200,000 clones, around 85% of which are singletons. The gene calls are TRBV6-5 and TRBJ1-2, with D possibly TRBD1 on 6 matching bases. Input material: peripheral blood. The origin of this receptor is a woman aged 70-85 years with acute or convalescent COVID-19. The CDR3 spells CASSYSPQGVYGYTF. The CDR3 region has the DNA TGTGCCAGCAGTTATTCACCACAGGGTGTCTATGGCTACACCTTC.